A single sample gave rise to the 11 T cell receptor beta chains below, sequenced in a study of cytomegalovirus exposure and HLA in healthy donors. The assay was immunoSEQ multiplex PCR, and TCRdb's table has in-frame clones only and misses some. The sample consists of about 70,000 clones, roughly 92% of them appearing once. Sequencing was done on a sample of PBMCs. These TCRs come from a man between 18 and 29 years old in good health and CMV-seropositive.

This chain joins TRBV6-5 and TRBJ1-2; 7 positions match TRBD1. CDR1 and CDR2 from the germline V gene are MNHEY and SVGAGI. The trim removed 5 bases at V and 8 bases at J, leaving 8 bases unmatched. CDR3 length equals 13 residues. CDR3 in amino acids: CASSDRDKRGYTF. The CDR3 DNA is TGTGCCAGCAGTGACAGGGATAAAAGGGGCTACACCTTC.

This clone has just one count. The chain combines TRBV30 with TRBJ2-7; 13 nucleotides agree with TRBD2. Germline V gene sequence: CDR1 GTSNPN, CDR2 SVGIG (reference sequence). V was clipped by 8 bases and J by 5 bases; unmatched bases: 21. The CDR3 is 18 amino acids. CDR3 region: CASGETGRLAGGWDEQYF. CDR3 nucleotide sequence: TGTGCCAGCGGAGAGACAGGGAGACTAGCGGGAGGTTGGGACGAGCAGTACTTC.

Of note for this clone: An end of the junction does not agree with germline; a read error may underlie this. The CDR3 DNA follows: TGTGCCAGCAGTGTTGGTATCTACGTCAGACACGAACACTTC. Amino acid sequence: CASSVGIYVRHEHF. This chain joins TRBV6-4 and TRBJ2-7; no definite D call. CDR1 is MRHNA, CDR2 SNTAGT, per germline. CDR3 size: 14 residues.

CDR3 nucleotide sequence: TGTGCCAGCAGTATCGCCGACAGGGGCGAGCAGTACTTC. Translating it yields CASSIADRGEQYF. The chain links TRBV28 to TRBJ2-7, with TRBD1 matching 8 bases. CDR3 length equals 13 residues. Per germline, CDR1 MDHEN and CDR2 SYDVKM. With V trimmed by 5 bases and J by 6 bases, 6 bases remained unmatched.

The chain has TRBV6-1 and TRBJ2-5; 11 bases fit TRBD2. The CDR3 totals 15 residues. Germline loops: CDR1 MNHNS, CDR2 SASEGT. J was trimmed by 4 bases and V by 7 bases; bases with no gene match: 8. The CDR3 protein is CASTTLAGDTETQYF. The CDR3 nucleotides are TGTGCCAGCACTACACTAGCGGGAGATACAGAGACCCAGTACTTC.

V and J are TRBV7-9 and TRBJ2-7, with 9 bases aligning to TRBD1. The CDR3 runs to 14 residues. The germline V gene has CDR1 SEHNR and CDR2 FQNEAQ (reference sequence). V lost 3 bases, J lost 3 bases, and 3 bases stayed unmatched. The CDR3 nucleotides are TGTGCCAGCAGCTTTGTGGGACAGGGCTACGAGCAGTACTTC. Its translation: CASSFVGQGYEQYF.

The table lists this clone with a count of one. This chain links TRBV5-8 with TRBJ2-5, with 10 bases that match TRBD2. V was clipped by 6 bases and J by 5 bases; unmatched bases: 19. The CDR3 runs to 18 residues. CDR1 and CDR2 from the germline V gene are SGHTS and YDEGEE. In DNA, the CDR3 is TGTGCCAGCACCGTCCCGGGACTAGCGCGTACCACATGGGAGACCCAGTACTTC. Its protein is CASTVPGLARTTWETQYF.

The gene calls are TRBV5-1 and TRBJ1-5; 8 nucleotides agree with TRBD1. Germline V gene data show CDR1 as SGHRS and CDR2 as YFSETQ. This CDR3 comprises 15 residues. V gave up 0 bases and J gave up 8 bases; unmatched junction bases: 7. Here the CDR3 reads CASSLGGRGLEPQHF. In DNA, the CDR3 is TGCGCCAGCAGCTTGGGAGGCAGGGGGCTTGAGCCCCAGCATTTT.

The V call is TRBV2, the J call TRBJ1-2; weak D call: TRBD1 (6 bases). V lost 0 bases and J lost 8, with 13 bases in between. CDR1 SNHLY and CDR2 FYNNEI come from the germline V gene. This CDR3 has 14 amino acids. The chain's CDR3 is CASSEAQGTGGYTF. CDR3 DNA: TGTGCCAGCAGTGAAGCGCAGGGGACGGGAGGCTACACCTTC.

The CDR3 DNA is TGTGCCAGCAGCTTCAAGGGACTAGCGGGAGTTAGGGGAGAGACCCAGTACTTC. Amino acid sequence: CASSFKGLAGVRGETQYF. J is TRBJ2-5 and V is TRBV7-8, with TRBD2 matching over 14 bases. The V and J ends lost 3 bases and 4 bases, in that order; junction bases with no gene match: 10. This CDR3 region has 18 residues. The germline V gene has CDR1 SGHVS and CDR2 FQNEAQ. The entire variable domain, with the rest obtained from reference TRBV7-8 and TRBJ2-5, is as follows: GAGVSQSPRYKVAKRGQDVALRCDPISGHVSLFWYQQALGQGPEFLTYFQNEAQLDKSGLPSDRFFAERPEGSVSTLKIQRTQQEDSAVYLCASSFKGLAGVRGETQYFGPGTRLLVL.

The chain has TRBV4-1 and TRBJ2-5; no definite D call. CDR3 length: 13 residues. Germline CDR1 MGHRA, CDR2 YSYEKL. Trimming took 4 bases from V and 5 from J, leaving 11 bases between them. CDR3 sequence (DNA): TGCGCCAGCAGCCGCTTAGAGGTGGAGACCCAGTACTTC. It encodes CASSRLEVETQYF.